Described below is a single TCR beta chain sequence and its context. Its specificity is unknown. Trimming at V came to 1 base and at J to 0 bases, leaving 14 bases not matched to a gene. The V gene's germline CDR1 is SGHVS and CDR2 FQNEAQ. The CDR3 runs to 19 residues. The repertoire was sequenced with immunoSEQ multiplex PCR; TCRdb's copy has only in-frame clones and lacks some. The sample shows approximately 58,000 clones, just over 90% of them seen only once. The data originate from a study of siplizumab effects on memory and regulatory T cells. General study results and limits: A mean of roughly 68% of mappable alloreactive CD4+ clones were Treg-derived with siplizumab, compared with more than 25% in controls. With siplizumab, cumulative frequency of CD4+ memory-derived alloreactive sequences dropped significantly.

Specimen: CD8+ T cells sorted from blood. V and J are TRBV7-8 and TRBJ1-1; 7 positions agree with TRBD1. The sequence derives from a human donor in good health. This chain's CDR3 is CASSLEGGSPGYMNTEAFF. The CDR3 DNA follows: TGTGCCAGCAGCTTAGAAGGGGGCAGCCCCGGTTATATGAACACTGAAGCTTTCTTT. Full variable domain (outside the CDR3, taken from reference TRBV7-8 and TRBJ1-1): GAGVSQSPRYKVAKRGQDVALRCDPISGHVSLFWYQQALGQGPEFLTYFQNEAQLDKSGLPSDRFFAERPEGSVSTLKIQRTQQEDSAVYLCASSLEGGSPGYMNTEAFFGQGTRLTVV.